A selection of T cell receptor beta chains follows, all from one sample in a study of OX40 agonist ivuxolimab in advanced cancers. Sequencing was performed with immunoSEQ multiplex PCR; in TCRdb, only in-frame clones are kept and a portion is missing. The table records tens of thousands of clones, about nine tenths of them present only once. Sequenced material: CD4+ or CD8+ T cells sorted from blood, taken in a trial of the OX40 agonist ivuxolimab. These receptors all come from an adult with an advanced solid tumor such as melanoma, head and neck, liver or kidney cancer. The CDR3 runs from the conserved cysteine through the conserved F or W. The D gene is left open where the match is weak. Size is omitted from some rows. Given values are once, few, many or a class for expanded clones.

D | size | J | length | V | DNA | CDR3
- | - | TRBJ2-3 | 14 | TRBV19 | TGTGCCAGTAGTATAGAGAGGGTGACAGATACGCAGTATTTT | CASSIERVTDTQYF
- | once | TRBJ2-7 | 12 | TRBV5-6 | TGTGCCAGCAGCTGGTCGCCGGGACAGCAGTACTTC | CASSWSPGQQYF
TRBD1 | - | TRBJ1-4 | 14 | TRBV6-5 | TGTGCCAGCAGTCCAGGGGGCTTATTGGAAAAACTGTTTTTT | CASSPGGLLEKLFF
- | - | TRBJ2-3 | 14 | TRBV5-1 | TGCGCCAGCAGCTACGGATATAGCACAGATACGCAGTATTTT | CASSYGYSTDTQYF
TRBD1 | few | TRBJ1-1 | 17 | TRBV4-1 | TGCGCCAGCAGCCAAGACCTACAGGGGGCGCAGAACACTGAAGCTTTCTTT | CASSQDLQGAQNTEAFF
TRBD2 | - | TRBJ2-7 | 15 | TRBV10-2 | TGCGCCAGCAGCCAAGGACTAGCGGGCTCCTACGAGCAGTACTTC | CASSQGLAGSYEQYF
- | - | TRBJ1-5 | 14 | TRBV28 | TGTGCCAGCCTTCCTATGGGGGGTATTAGGCCCCAGCATTTT | CASLPMGGIRPQHF
- | - | TRBJ2-7 | 14 | TRBV9 | TGTGCCACCAAACATGGTCCCAGAATCTACGAGCAGTACTTC | CATKHGPRIYEQYF
- | - | TRBJ1-4 | 14 | TRBV2 | TGTGCCAGCAGTGTATTCAGGCGGCAGGAAAAACTGTTTTTT | CASSVFRRQEKLFF
TRBD2 | - | TRBJ2-5 | 14 | TRBV5-1 | TGCGCCAGCAGCGTCCTCAGCGGGAGCGAGACCCAGTACTTC | CASSVLSGSETQYF
- | - | TRBJ2-1 | 14 | TRBV27 | TGTGCCAGCAGGCCCGGCCCCTCCAGAAATGAGCAGTTCTTC | CASRPGPSRNEQFF